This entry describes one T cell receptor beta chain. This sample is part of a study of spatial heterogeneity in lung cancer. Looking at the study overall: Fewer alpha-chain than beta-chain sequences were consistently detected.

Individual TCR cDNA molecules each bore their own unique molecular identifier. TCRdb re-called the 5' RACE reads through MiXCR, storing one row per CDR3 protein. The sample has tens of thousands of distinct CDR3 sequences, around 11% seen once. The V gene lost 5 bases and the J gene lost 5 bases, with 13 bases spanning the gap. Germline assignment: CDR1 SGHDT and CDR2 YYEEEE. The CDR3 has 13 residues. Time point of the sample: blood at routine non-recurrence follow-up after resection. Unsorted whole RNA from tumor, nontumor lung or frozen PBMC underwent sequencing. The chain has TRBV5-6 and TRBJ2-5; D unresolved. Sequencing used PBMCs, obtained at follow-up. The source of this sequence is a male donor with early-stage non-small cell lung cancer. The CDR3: CASSREWAETQYF. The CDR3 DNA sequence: TGTGCCAGCAGTCGAGAATGGGCGGAGACCCAGTACTTC.